This T cell receptor (beta chain) was sequenced during a study of shared clonotypes between healthy human individuals. Recent acute infections and vaccinations were absent in the healthy HIV-negative adult donors. Study-wide results and caveats: Non-shared clonotypes displayed generation probabilities falling below those of clonotypes present in all four donors.

Here immunoSEQ multiplex PCR was the method, and the copy in TCRdb shows in-frame clones only, minus some. Of 2 million to 2.5 million clones in the sample, about 92% were seen once. In regard to this clone: Its antigen is unknown. Other DNA sequences in the sample encode the same CDR3.

V dropped 2 bases and J dropped 5 bases, with 6 bases sitting between them. Germline loops: CDR1 SGHTA, CDR2 FQGNSA. CDR3 size: 12 residues. Sequencing was carried out using naive CD4+ T cells from PBMCs. The sample's subset: CD45RA+ positively selected. The source is a man between 18 and 29 years old in good health. Some clones in this sample may be carry-over from other donors' samples. V usage is TRBV7-2 and J usage is TRBJ2-5, with D uncertain. The CDR3 coding sequence is TGTGCCAGCAGCTTAATCCCGGAGACCCAGTACTTC. This encodes CASSLIPETQYF.